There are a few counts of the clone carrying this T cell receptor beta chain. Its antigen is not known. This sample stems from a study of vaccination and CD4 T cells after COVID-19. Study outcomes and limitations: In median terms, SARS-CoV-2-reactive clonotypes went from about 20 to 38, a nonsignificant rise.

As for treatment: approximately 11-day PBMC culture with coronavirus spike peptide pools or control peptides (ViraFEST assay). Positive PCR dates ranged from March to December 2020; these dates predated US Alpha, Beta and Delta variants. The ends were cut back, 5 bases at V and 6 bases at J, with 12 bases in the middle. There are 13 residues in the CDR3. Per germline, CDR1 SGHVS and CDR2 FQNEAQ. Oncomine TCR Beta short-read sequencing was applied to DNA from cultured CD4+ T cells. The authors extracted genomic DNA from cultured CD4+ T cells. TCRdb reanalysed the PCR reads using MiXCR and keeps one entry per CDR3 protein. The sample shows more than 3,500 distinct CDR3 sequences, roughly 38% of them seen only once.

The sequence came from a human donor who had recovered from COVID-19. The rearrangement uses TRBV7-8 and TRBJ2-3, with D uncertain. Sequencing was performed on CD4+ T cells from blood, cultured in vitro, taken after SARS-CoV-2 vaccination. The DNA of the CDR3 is TGTGCCAGCAGCCCGCCCTTTAGGGATACGCAGTATTTT. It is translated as CASSPPFRDTQYF.